This T cell receptor (beta chain) is drawn from a study of CD8 T cells in Susac syndrome. Findings and caveats of the study: Total CD8+ repertoires held more than 15 Susac-specific public clones, while CD8+ TEMRA repertoires held five or six. Clonal CD8+ expansion in Susac was highest in TEMRA cells and active patients.

V trimming: 5 bases; J trimming: 2 bases; junction bases outside the gene matches: 2. CDR3 length: 13 residues. Germline V lookup: CDR1 MNHEY, CDR2 SMNVEV (reference sequence). On this clonotype: The antigen remains unidentified.

After extraction with the RNeasy kit, about 0.45 to 1 ug of the RNA was reverse transcribed using random hexamers. TCRdb itself ran the immunoSEQ multiplex PCR reads through MiXCR, one entry per CDR3 protein. Here the sample spans more than 65,000 distinct CDR3 sequences, approximately 95% being singletons. The clonotype comes from a human donor with Susac syndrome. The sequenced sample consisted of CD8+ T cells from PBMCs. This chain joins TRBV27 and TRBJ2-5; 7 bases map to TRBD1. For the CDR3, the DNA is TGTGCCAGCAGTGTGGGACAGCAAGAGACCCAGTACTTC. Protein: CASSVGQQETQYF.